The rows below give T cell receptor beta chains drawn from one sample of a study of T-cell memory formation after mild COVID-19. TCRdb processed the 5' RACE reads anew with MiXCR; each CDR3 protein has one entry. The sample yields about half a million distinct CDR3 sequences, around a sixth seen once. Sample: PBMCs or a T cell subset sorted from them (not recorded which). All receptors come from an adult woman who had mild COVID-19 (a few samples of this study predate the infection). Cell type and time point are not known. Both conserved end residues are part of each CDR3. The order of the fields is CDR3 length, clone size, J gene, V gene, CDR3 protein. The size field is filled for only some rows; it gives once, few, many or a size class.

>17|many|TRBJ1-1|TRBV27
CASSSTGGSLLDTEAFF
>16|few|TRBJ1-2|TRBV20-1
CSARRTGTGGNYGYTF
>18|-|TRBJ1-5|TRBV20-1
CSARDATGFSNPNQPQHF
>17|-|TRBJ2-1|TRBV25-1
CASRGQGGRINYNEQFF
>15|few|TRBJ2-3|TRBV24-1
CATSATSGSTDTQYF
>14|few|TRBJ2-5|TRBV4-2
CASSGQGVQETQYF
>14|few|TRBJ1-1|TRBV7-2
CASSLAYRNTEAFF
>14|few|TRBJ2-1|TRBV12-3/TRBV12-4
CASSFITGPHEQFF
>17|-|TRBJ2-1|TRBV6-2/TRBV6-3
CASSSTKLAGGRNEQFF
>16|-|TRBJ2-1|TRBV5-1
CASSFGDRGSYNEQFF
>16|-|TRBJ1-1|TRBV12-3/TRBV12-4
CASTRQGLGLNTEAFF
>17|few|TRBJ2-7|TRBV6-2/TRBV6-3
CASSYPTRPGGYYEQYF
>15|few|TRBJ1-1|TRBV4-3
CASSQRGQGNTEAFF
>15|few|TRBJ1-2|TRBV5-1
CASSLAWGADYGYTF
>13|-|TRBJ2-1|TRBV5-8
CASSAIQVNEQFF
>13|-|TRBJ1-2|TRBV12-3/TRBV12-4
CASRSGTGDGYTF
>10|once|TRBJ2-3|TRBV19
CATSADTQYF
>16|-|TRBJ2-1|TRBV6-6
CASSYSTGYIYNEQFF
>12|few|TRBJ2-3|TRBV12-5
CASGLPTDTQYF
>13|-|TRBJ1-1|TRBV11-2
CASRYRTPNEAFF
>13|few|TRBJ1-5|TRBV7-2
CASTSRGNQPQHF
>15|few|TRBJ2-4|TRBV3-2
CASAHRQLAKNIQYF
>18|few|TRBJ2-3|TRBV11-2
CASSFYLWSGGGTDTQYF
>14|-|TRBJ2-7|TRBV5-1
CASSPGTDGGEQYF
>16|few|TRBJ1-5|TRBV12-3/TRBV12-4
CASSPQQGASNQPQHF
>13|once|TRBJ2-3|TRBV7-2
CASSRGGIDTQYF
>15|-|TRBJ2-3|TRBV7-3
CASSLKSGRTDTQYF
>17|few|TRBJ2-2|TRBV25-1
CASSDNQGLAWPGELFF
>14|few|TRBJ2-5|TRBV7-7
CASGASGSLETQYF
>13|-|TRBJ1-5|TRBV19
CASTDRDLQPQHF
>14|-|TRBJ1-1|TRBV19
CASRLQDANTEAFF
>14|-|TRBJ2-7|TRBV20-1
CSAEPPSGGYEQYF
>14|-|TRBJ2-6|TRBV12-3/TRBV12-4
CASIQGSGANVLTF
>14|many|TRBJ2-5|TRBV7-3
CASSLGGPGETQYF
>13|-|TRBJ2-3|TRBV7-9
CASSLPGGDTQYF
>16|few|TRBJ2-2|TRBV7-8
CASSLRKGGASGELFF
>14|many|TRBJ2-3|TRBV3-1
CASSQERGTGTQYF
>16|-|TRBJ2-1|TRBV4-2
CASSPLGISDYNEQFF
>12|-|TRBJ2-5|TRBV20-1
CSADDRGVTQYF
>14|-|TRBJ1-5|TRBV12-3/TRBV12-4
CASSLRQINQPQHF
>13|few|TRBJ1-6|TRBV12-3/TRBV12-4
CASSWGGASPLHF
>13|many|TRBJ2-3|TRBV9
CASSVRTTDTQYF